The T cell receptor (beta chain) under discussion was sequenced for a study of cytomegalovirus exposure and HLA in healthy donors. The PCR was carried out with 60 Vbeta primers and 13 Jbeta primers. Clones were read by immunoSEQ multiplex PCR, and TCRdb kept only the in-frame ones, dropping some. The data contain about 170,000 clones, approximately 84% of them singletons. Looked up from germline, CDR1 is LGHNA and CDR2 is YNFKEQ. The CDR3 sequence is 14 residues long. Losses at the gene ends were 4 bases for V and 2 bases for J; bases not matched to a gene: 5. Though probably carrying unrecorded immune exposures, donors were nominally healthy at sampling.

The receptor's source is a girl between 10 and 17 years old in good health and CMV-seropositive. This rearrangement joins TRBV4-2 to TRBJ2-7; 7 bases line up with TRBD2. Sequenced input: PBMCs. CDR3: CASSPSGPPYEQYF. The CDR3 coding sequence is TGTGCCAGCAGCCCTAGCGGACCCCCCTACGAGCAGTACTTC.